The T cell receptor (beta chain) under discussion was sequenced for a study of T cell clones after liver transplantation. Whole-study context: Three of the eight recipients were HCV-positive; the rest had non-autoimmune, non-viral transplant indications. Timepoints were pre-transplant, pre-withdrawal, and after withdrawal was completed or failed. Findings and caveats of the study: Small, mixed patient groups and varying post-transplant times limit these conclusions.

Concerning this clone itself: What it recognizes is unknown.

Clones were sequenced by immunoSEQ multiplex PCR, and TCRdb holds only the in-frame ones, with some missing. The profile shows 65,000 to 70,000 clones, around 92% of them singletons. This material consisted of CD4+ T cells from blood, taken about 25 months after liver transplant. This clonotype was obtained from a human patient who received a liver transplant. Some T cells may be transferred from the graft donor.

CDR3 sequence (DNA): TGTGCCAGCAGTCCGGGACAGCCGACCTACGAGCAGTACTTC. Translation gives CASSPGQPTYEQYF. J is TRBJ2-7 and V is TRBV2; 7 nucleotides match TRBD1. Germline CDR1 reads SNHLY; CDR2 reads FYNNEI. CDR3 size: 14 residues. The trim removed 5 bases at V and 2 bases at J, leaving 6 bases unmatched.